This T cell receptor (beta chain) was sequenced for a study of blood T cell repertoires in COVID-19. Overall study: Samples taken during acute and convalescent COVID-19 were collected in the United States, Italy and Spain. T cells, B-cell-depleted T cells, or PBMCs provided the cDNA or gDNA that served as material.

Trimming cost V 5 bases and J 3 bases; bases outside gene matches: 12. CDR1 is LGHDT, CDR2 YNNKEL, per germline (reference sequence). The CDR3 contains 16 residues. In the source study's methods: For nucleated cells, counts were estimated from reference gene primer amplification. Sequencing was performed with immunoSEQ multiplex PCR; in TCRdb, only in-frame clones are kept and a portion is missing. That table gives V, J and clone size, and the DNA gave D and trimming. Here the sample spans about 190,000 clones, approximately 90% being singletons. The TCR sequence derives from a man aged 55 to 70 with active or convalescent COVID-19. The V and J genes are TRBV3-1 (or the pseudogene TRBV3-2) and TRBJ2-7; 8 bases fit TRBD1. The sample comprised peripheral blood. CDR3 in amino acids: CASSLGQGLRLYEQYF. CDR3 nucleotides: TGTGCCAGCAGCTTAGGACAGGGCCTACGGCTCTACGAGCAGTACTTC.